The source of this T cell receptor (beta chain) is a study of blood T cell repertoires in COVID-19. Germline CDR1 and CDR2: LNHDA and SQIVND (reference sequence). This CDR3 spans 15 amino acids. V was cut by 5 bases and J by 0 bases, with 12 bases left in between. Clones were sequenced by immunoSEQ multiplex PCR, and TCRdb holds only the in-frame ones, with some missing. In the table there are over 120,000 clones, about 80% of which are singletons. This clone came up a few times. The sample comprised PBMCs or T cells enriched from blood (not recorded which). The clonotype was recovered from a man aged 45 to 65 who had recovered from COVID-19. The chain links TRBV19 to TRBJ2-3; D unclear. The CDR3 here is CASSPVNPSTDTQYF. The CDR3 DNA is TGTGCCAGTAGTCCGGTGAACCCTAGCACAGATACGCAGTATTTT.